This entry describes one T cell receptor beta chain. Clones were read by immunoSEQ multiplex PCR, and TCRdb kept only the in-frame ones, dropping some. The table lists roughly 80,000 clones, about 88% of them singletons. The entry originates in a study of control samples from healthy donors and cancer patients. The sequenced sample consisted of blood. This sequence originates from a woman aged 45-65 years in good health.

CDR3 sequence: CASNWLDEQYF. CDR3 nucleotides: TGTGCCAGCAACTGGCTCGACGAGCAGTACTTC. The gene calls are TRBV6-5 and TRBJ2-7; no reliable D call. Germline loops: CDR1 MNHEY, CDR2 SVGAGI. The CDR3 is 11 residues long. Trimming pared 7 bases from V and 5 bases from J, leaving 9 bases between.